These T cell receptor beta chains were read from a single sample in a study of OX40 agonist ivuxolimab in advanced cancers. The protocol was immunoSEQ multiplex PCR, while the TCRdb copy is restricted to in-frame clones and leaves out a portion. In the table there are about 79,000 clones, around 90% of which are singletons. The source material was CD4+ or CD8+ T cells sorted from blood, sampled in a trial of the OX40 agonist ivuxolimab. The receptors come from an adult with an advanced solid tumor such as melanoma, head and neck, liver or kidney cancer. Both conserved end residues are part of each CDR3. Fields, in order: J gene, D gene, clone size, V gene, CDR3 protein, CDR3 DNA. The D gene is left open where the match is weak. Clone size is shown for a subset of rows, as once, few, many or a class of expanded clone.

TRBJ2-5 | . | . | TRBV2 | CASSEVRRETQYF | TGTGCCAGCAGTGAGGTCAGACGGGAGACCCAGTACTTC
TRBJ2-6 | TRBD2 | . | TRBV28 | CASRSGSGSLGGANVLTF | TGTGCCAGCAGGTCTGGGAGCGGGAGTCTAGGTGGGGCCAACGTCCTGACTTTC
TRBJ2-1 | TRBD2 | . | TRBV11-2 | CASSLGLAGASLNEQFF | TGTGCCAGCAGCTTAGGGCTAGCGGGAGCTTCTTTGAATGAGCAGTTCTTC
TRBJ2-5 | TRBD2 | . | TRBV9 | CASSVSGTNKQETQYF | TGTGCCAGCAGCGTTTCCGGGACTAACAAACAAGAGACCCAGTACTTC
TRBJ2-5 | TRBD2 | once | TRBV5-4 | CASSFLGGVQETQYF | TGTGCCAGCAGCTTTTTGGGGGGGGTCCAAGAGACCCAGTACTTC
TRBJ2-5 | . | . | TRBV2 | CASSEGTTAETQYF | TGTGCCAGCAGTGAAGGGACTACTGCGGAGACCCAGTACTTC
TRBJ2-5 | TRBD2 | . | TRBV27 | CASSSGRGETQYF | TGTGCCAGCAGCTCAGGGAGGGGAGAGACCCAGTACTTC
TRBJ2-5 | . | . | TRBV5-1 | CASSASSRYQETQYF | TGCGCCAGCAGCGCCAGTTCGAGGTACCAAGAGACCCAGTACTTC
TRBJ1-2 | TRBD1 | . | TRBV27 | CASSDGRGRYGYTF | TGTGCCAGCAGTGATGGCAGGGGGCGCTATGGCTACACCTTC
TRBJ1-2 | . | . | TRBV6-1 | CASSEAVAGDWSNVRGYTF | TGTGCCAGCAGTGAAGCTGTGGCAGGGGATTGGAGTAATGTGCGTGGCTACACCTTC
TRBJ1-3 | TRBD1 | . | TRBV5-4 | CASSLETGWEFGNTIYF | TGTGCCAGCAGCTTGGAGACAGGGTGGGAATTTGGAAACACCATATATTTT
TRBJ2-1 | TRBD2 | . | TRBV4-1 | CASSQSQREGGNEQFF | TGCGCCAGCAGCCAAAGTCAGCGGGAGGGAGGAAATGAGCAGTTCTTC
TRBJ1-1 | . | . | TRBV5-1 | CASSPRRGDTEAFF | TGCGCCAGCAGCCCGCGTCGAGGGGACACTGAAGCTTTCTTT
TRBJ2-7 | . | . | TRBV6-6 | CASRRTYEQYF | TGTGCCAGCAGGAGGACTTACGAGCAGTACTTC
TRBJ2-2 | . | . | TRBV4-1 | CASSHLPLPNTGELFF | TGCGCCAGCAGCCACCTCCCGCTACCTAACACCGGGGAGCTGTTTTTT
TRBJ1-2 | . | . | TRBV5-1 | CASKPTGGTKDGYTF | TGCGCCAGCAAGCCGACGGGAGGGACTAAGGATGGCTACACCTTC
TRBJ2-7 | . | . | TRBV28 | CASSAPGAGRLEQYF | TGTGCCAGCAGCGCCCCGGGGGCGGGAAGGTTAGAGCAGTACTTC
TRBJ1-5 | . | . | TRBV30 | CAFGGNQPQHF | TGTGCTTTTGGGGGGAATCAGCCCCAGCATTTT
TRBJ2-7 | . | . | TRBV11-2 | CASSDMRDSREQYF | TGTGCCAGCAGCGACATGAGGGACTCTAGAGAGCAGTACTTC
TRBJ2-5 | . | once | TRBV7-2 | CASSPSGSGETQYF | TGTGCCAGCAGCCCCTCGGGGTCGGGAGAGACCCAGTACTTC